Below, 5 T cell receptor beta chains from the same sample are listed, as sequenced in a study of cytomegalovirus exposure and HLA in healthy donors. The primer mix had 60 Vbeta and 13 Jbeta primers. This table comes from immunoSEQ multiplex PCR, and its TCRdb copy is limited to in-frame clones, with some not included. The sample shows 200,000 to 250,000 clones, under 80% of them seen only once. Sequencing was done on a sample of PBMCs. The origin of the receptors is a girl aged 2-10 years in good health and CMV-seronegative.

The chain links TRBV2 to TRBJ1-2; TRBD1 is a possible D gene (5 bases). The CDR3 totals 14 residues. The V end was cut by 6 bases, the J end by 3 bases, with 14 bases between. Germline CDR1 reads SNHLY; CDR2 reads FYNNEI. For the CDR3, the DNA is TGTGCCAGCAGCTTTAATACAGGTTACTATGGCTACACCTTC. Translation: CASSFNTGYYGYTF.

This clone was observed a handful of times. The chain is built from TRBV5-1 and TRBJ2-7; a possible D gene is TRBD1 (6 bases). With 3 bases removed from V and 5 bases from J, the gap between germline ends came to 15 bases. Germline CDR1 reads SGHRS; CDR2 reads YFSETQ. The CDR3 is made up of 14 amino acids. CDR3 sequence reads: CASSSQGIDHEQYF. CDR3 DNA sequence: TGCGCCAGCAGCTCCCAGGGGATCGACCACGAGCAGTACTTC.

The chain combines TRBV5-6 with TRBJ2-3; maybe TRBD2 (5 bases). There are 12 residues in the CDR3. V lost 0 bases to trimming and J lost 11 bases, with 10 bases between them. Germline V gene data show CDR1 as SGHDT and CDR2 as YYEEEE. The CDR3 region has the DNA TGTGCCAGCAGCTTGGAGCCTAGCCGGCAGTATTTT. This sequence encodes CASSLEPSRQYF.

The genes are TRBV19 and TRBJ2-7; D is unresolved. V gave up 3 bases and J gave up 1 base, with 7 bases separating them. From germline, CDR1 is LNHDA and CDR2 SQIVND (reference sequence). This CDR3 has 13 amino acids. The CDR3 reads CASSIRVSYEQYF. The DNA for the CDR3 is TGTGCCAGTAGTATTCGGGTGTCCTACGAGCAGTACTTC.

V gene TRBV30 combines with J gene TRBJ1-2, with TRBD1 identical over 9 bases. CDR1 and CDR2 from the germline V gene are GTSNPN and SVGIG (reference sequence). The junction had 4 bases not matched to a gene; V was cut back by 3 bases and J by 2 bases. The CDR3 has 14 residues. In DNA, the CDR3 is TGTGCCTGGAGCACCGGACAGGGGAACTATGGCTACACCTTC. Protein sequence: CAWSTGQGNYGYTF.